The subject of this entry is one T cell receptor (beta chain). The CDR3 spans 16 residues. The germline V and J ends were trimmed by 1 base and 3 bases, with 13 bases remaining between them. Germline values: CDR1 LGHDT, CDR2 YNNKEL (reference sequence). This specimen belongs to a study of blood T cell repertoires in COVID-19. In the authors' methods: Amplification of reference gene primers provided the estimated nucleated cell counts. The repertoire was sequenced with immunoSEQ multiplex PCR; TCRdb's copy has only in-frame clones and lacks some. The DNA gave D and trimming, while V, J and clone size come from that table. The table lists about 250,000 clones, 86% of them singletons.

The specimen was peripheral blood. The chain joins TRBV3-1 (or the pseudogene TRBV3-2) to TRBJ2-1; D perhaps matches TRBD1 (6 bases). This receptor was obtained from an older woman who had recovered from COVID-19. The CDR3 region has the DNA TGTGCCAGCAGCCAAGTAGGACAGAGCGGCTACAATGAGCAGTTCTTC. Translated, it gives CASSQVGQSGYNEQFF.